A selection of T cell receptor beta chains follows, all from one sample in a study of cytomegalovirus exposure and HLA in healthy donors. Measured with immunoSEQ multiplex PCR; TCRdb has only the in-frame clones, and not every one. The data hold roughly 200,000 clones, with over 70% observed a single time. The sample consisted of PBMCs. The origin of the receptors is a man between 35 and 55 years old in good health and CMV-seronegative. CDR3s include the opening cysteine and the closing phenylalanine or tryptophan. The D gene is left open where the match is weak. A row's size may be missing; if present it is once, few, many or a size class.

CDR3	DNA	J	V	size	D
CASSIWRGIPSYNEQFF	TGCGCCAGCAGTATTTGGCGGGGCATCCCCTCCTACAATGAGCAGTTCTTC	TRBJ2-1	TRBV10-1	.	.
CSAGGSYEQYF	TGCAGTGCCGGGGGGAGCTACGAGCAGTACTTC	TRBJ2-7	TRBV20-1	.	TRBD2
CATSQRDRGINEKLFF	TGTGCCACCAGCCAAAGAGACAGGGGAATTAATGAAAAACTGTTTTTT	TRBJ1-4	TRBV15	once	TRBD1
CASSPFVGSGNTIYF	TGTGCCAGCAGCCCCTTTGTCGGCTCTGGAAACACCATATATTTT	TRBJ1-3	TRBV5-4	few	.
CASSPGQGDQPQHF	TGTGCCAGCTCCCCGGGACAGGGGGATCAGCCCCAGCATTTT	TRBJ1-5	TRBV18	.	TRBD1
CASSRGTGSNEQFF	TGTGCCAGCAGCCGTGGGACAGGGAGCAATGAGCAGTTCTTC	TRBJ2-1	TRBV11-3	.	TRBD1
CASSGGQGNYGYTF	TGTGCCAGCAGCGGGGGACAGGGGAACTATGGCTACACCTTC	TRBJ1-2	TRBV9	.	TRBD1
CASGRLIIGQPQHF	TGTGCTAGTGGTAGACTTATTATCGGTCAGCCCCAGCATTTT	TRBJ1-5	TRBV12-5	.	.
CASSLGQVSGNTIYF	TGCGCCAGCAGCTTGGGTCAGGTCTCTGGAAACACCATATATTTT	TRBJ1-3	TRBV5-1	few	.
CATRRNRDSDTQYF	TGTGCCACCAGGAGGAACCGCGACTCAGATACGCAGTATTTT	TRBJ2-3	TRBV15	.	.
CASSQGQRQGGYTF	TGCGCCAGCAGCCAAGGCCAGAGGCAGGGAGGCTACACCTTC	TRBJ1-2	TRBV4-3	few	.
CASSGRGATLNTEAFF	TGTGCCAGCAGCGGGCGGGGGGCTACGCTCAACACTGAAGCTTTCTTT	TRBJ1-1	TRBV7-9	.	.
CAISENRDSYGYTF	TGTGCCATCAGTGAAAACCGGGACAGCTATGGCTACACCTTC	TRBJ1-2	TRBV10-3	.	TRBD1
CASSQGQGRTEAFF	TGTGCCAGCTCCCAGGGACAGGGCCGGACTGAAGCTTTCTTT	TRBJ1-1	TRBV18	few	TRBD1
CASSQPGWRGYTF	TGTGCCAGCAGCCAACCGGGATGGCGTGGCTACACCTTC	TRBJ1-2	TRBV7-9	once	.
CASSLTGGIPEAFF	TGCGCCAGCAGCCTGACAGGGGGGATTCCTGAAGCTTTCTTT	TRBJ1-1	TRBV4-3	.	TRBD1